This T cell receptor beta chain was retrieved from a study of blood T cell repertoires in COVID-19. Study-level information: The samples span acute and convalescent COVID-19 from the United States, Italy and Spain.

The protocol was immunoSEQ multiplex PCR, while the TCRdb copy is restricted to in-frame clones and leaves out a portion. The data hold roughly 230,000 clones, with roughly 80% observed a single time. Trimming took 5 bases from V and 1 from J; bases not matched to a gene: 5. Germline CDR1 and CDR2: SGHVS and FQNEAQ. This CDR3 spans 17 amino acids. The TCR comes from a woman aged 55-75 years with active or convalescent COVID-19. The source material was peripheral blood. The chain links TRBV7-8 to TRBJ2-5; 15 positions agree with TRBD2. The CDR3 DNA reads TGTGCCAGCAGCGAGGGACTAGCGGGGGGTCTCCAAGAGACCCAGTACTTC. It is translated as CASSEGLAGGLQETQYF. Based on the CDR3 plus reference TRBV7-8 and TRBJ2-5, the full variable domain is GAGVSQSPRYKVAKRGQDVALRCDPISGHVSLFWYQQALGQGPEFLTYFQNEAQLDKSGLPSDRFFAERPEGSVSTLKIQRTQQEDSAVYLCASSEGLAGGLQETQYFGPGTRLLVL.